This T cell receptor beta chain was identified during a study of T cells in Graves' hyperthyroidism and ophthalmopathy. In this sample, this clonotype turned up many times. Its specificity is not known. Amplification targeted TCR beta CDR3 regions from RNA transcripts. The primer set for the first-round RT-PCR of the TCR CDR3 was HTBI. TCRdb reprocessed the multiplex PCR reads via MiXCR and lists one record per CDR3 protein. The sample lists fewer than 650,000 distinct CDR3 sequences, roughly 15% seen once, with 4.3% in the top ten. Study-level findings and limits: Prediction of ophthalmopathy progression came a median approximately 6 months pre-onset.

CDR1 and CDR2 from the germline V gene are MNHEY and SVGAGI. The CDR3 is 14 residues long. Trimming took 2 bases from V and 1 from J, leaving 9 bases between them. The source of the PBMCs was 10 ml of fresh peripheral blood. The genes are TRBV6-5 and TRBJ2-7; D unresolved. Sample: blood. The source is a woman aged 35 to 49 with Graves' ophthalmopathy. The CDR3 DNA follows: TGTGCCAGCAGTTACGGGGTAGGGTCCTACGAGCAGTACTTC. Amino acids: CASSYGVGSYEQYF.